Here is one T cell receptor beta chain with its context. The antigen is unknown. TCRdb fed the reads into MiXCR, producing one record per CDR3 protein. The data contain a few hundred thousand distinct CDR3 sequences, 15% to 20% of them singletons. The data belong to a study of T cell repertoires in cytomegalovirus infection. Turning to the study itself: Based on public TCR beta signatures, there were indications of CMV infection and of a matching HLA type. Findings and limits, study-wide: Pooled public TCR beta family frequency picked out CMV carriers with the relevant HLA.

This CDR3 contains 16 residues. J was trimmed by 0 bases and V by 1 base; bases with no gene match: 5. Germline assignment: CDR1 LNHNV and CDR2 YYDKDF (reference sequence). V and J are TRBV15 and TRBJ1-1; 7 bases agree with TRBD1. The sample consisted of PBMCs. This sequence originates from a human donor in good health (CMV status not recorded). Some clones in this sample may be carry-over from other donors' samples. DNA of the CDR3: TGTGCCACCAGCAGAGGGAGGGGACAGATGAACACTGAAGCTTTCTTT. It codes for CATSRGRGQMNTEAFF.